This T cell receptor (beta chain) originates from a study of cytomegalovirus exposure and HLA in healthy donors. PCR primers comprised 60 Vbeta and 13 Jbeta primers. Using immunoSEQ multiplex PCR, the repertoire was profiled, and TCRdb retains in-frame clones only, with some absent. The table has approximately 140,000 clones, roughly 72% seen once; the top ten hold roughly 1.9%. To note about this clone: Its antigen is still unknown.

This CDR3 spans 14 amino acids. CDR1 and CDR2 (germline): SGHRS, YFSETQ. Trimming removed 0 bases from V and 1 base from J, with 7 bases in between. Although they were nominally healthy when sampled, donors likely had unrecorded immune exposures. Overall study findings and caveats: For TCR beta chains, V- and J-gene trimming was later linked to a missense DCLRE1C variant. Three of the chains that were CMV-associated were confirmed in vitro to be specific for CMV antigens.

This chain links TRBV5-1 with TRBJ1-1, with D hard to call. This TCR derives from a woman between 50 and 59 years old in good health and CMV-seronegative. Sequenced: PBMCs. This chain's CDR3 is CASSLASKNTEAFF. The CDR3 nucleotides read TGCGCCAGCAGCTTGGCCAGTAAGAACACTGAAGCTTTCTTT.